Listed below are T cell receptor beta chains from one sample, sequenced in a study of blood T cell repertoires in COVID-19. Generated by immunoSEQ multiplex PCR, the TCRdb table keeps only in-frame clones and is missing some. The data contain 250,000 to 350,000 clones, 85% to 90% of them singletons. Source material: peripheral blood. Receptors were obtained from a woman in her 50s with COVID-19, enrolled during active disease. Each CDR3 is given with its conserved first and last residue. A D gene is named only where the DNA matches it firmly. Size tells how often a clone was seen (once, few, many) or the class of an expanded clone, and some rows leave it out.

.	.	TRBJ2-1	TRBV18	CASSPLISVSYNEQFF	TGTGCCAGCTCACCACTGATCAGTGTTTCCTACAATGAGCAGTTCTTC
.	.	TRBJ2-3	TRBV2	CASNYAYSTDTQYF	TGTGCCAGCAATTACGCCTATTCGACAGATACGCAGTATTTT
.	.	TRBJ1-1	TRBV20-1	CSASFMNTEAFF	TGCAGTGCTAGTTTCATGAACACTGAAGCTTTCTTT
.	.	TRBJ1-2	TRBV5-6	CASSLASGGLGGYTF	TGTGCCAGCAGCTTGGCCTCAGGAGGGCTGGGTGGCTACACCTTC
TRBD2	.	TRBJ2-1	TRBV4-2	CASSPTSGGYNEQFF	TGTGCCAGCAGCCCCACTAGCGGGGGATACAATGAGCAGTTCTTC
.	.	TRBJ2-2	TRBV25-1	CASSGRENTGELFF	TGTGCCAGCAGTGGACGGGAGAACACCGGGGAGCTGTTTTTT
.	once	TRBJ1-1	TRBV5-5	CASSLGDSPGNTEAFF	TGTGCCAGCAGCTTGGGGGACTCGCCTGGCAACACTGAAGCTTTCTTT
TRBD1	.	TRBJ1-4	TRBV5-8	CASSSGQDGGEKLFF	TGTGCCAGCAGCTCTGGACAGGACGGTGGTGAAAAACTGTTTTTT
TRBD2	.	TRBJ2-5	TRBV5-4	CASSLREGSETQYF	TGTGCCAGCAGCTTGCGGGAGGGTTCGGAGACCCAGTACTTC
.	.	TRBJ1-2	TRBV5-1	CASSSTTGNYGYTF	TGCGCCAGCAGCTCCACGACAGGAAACTATGGCTACACCTTC
TRBD1	.	TRBJ2-2	TRBV10-3	CAIRTGGTTGELFF	TGTGCCATCAGAACAGGGGGGACCACCGGGGAGCTGTTTTTT
TRBD2	.	TRBJ2-7	TRBV11-2	CASSLDWREGLYEQYF	TGTGCCAGCAGCTTAGATTGGCGGGAGGGCCTCTACGAGCAGTACTTC
.	once	TRBJ1-4	TRBV24-1	CATSDPTGTGEKLFF	TGTGCCACCAGTGACCCCACAGGGACGGGTGAAAAACTGTTTTTT
TRBD2	.	TRBJ2-3	TRBV19	CASSIATSSTDTQYF	TGTGCCAGTAGTATAGCGACTAGCTCTACAGATACGCAGTATTTT
TRBD1	.	TRBJ1-5	TRBV27	CASSSGTGANYQPQHF	TGTGCCAGCAGTTCCGGGACAGGGGCCAATTATCAGCCCCAGCATTTT
TRBD2	.	TRBJ2-1	TRBV18	CASSPRSTDSGRAGNEQFF	TGTGCCAGCTCACCACGATCCACCGATAGCGGGAGGGCCGGCAATGAGCAGTTCTTC
TRBD2	.	TRBJ2-3	TRBV9	CASSSLAGLSTDTQYF	TGTGCCAGCAGCTCCCTAGCGGGTCTTAGCACAGATACGCAGTATTTT
TRBD2	.	TRBJ2-3	TRBV5-1	CASSLVAGEGDTQYF	TGCGCCAGCAGCTTGGTAGCGGGGGAGGGAGATACGCAGTATTTT
.	.	TRBJ1-6	TRBV6-5	CASSYGADRSRSPLHF	TGTGCCAGCAGTTACGGGGCGGACAGATCGAGGTCACCCCTCCACTTT
.	once	TRBJ2-5	TRBV5-4	CASSLAFGRGQETQYF	TGTGCCAGCAGCTTGGCCTTCGGCAGGGGTCAAGAGACCCAGTACTTC
TRBD1	.	TRBJ1-1	TRBV5-6	CASSLTGVNTEAFF	TGTGCCAGCAGCTTGACAGGGGTGAACACTGAAGCTTTCTTT
.	.	TRBJ2-1	TRBV5-5	CASSSRRGPGDEQFF	TGTGCCAGCAGCTCCCGGCGGGGACCGGGGGATGAGCAGTTCTTC
TRBD1	.	TRBJ2-1	TRBV5-1	CASSLRGPDYNEQFF	TGCGCCAGCAGCCTCAGGGGGCCCGACTACAATGAGCAGTTCTTC
.	once	TRBJ1-2	TRBV7-2	CASSLGPGDYGYTF	TGTGCCAGCAGCTTAGGCCCGGGGGACTATGGCTACACCTTC
TRBD1	.	TRBJ2-7	TRBV5-4	CASSRRDSSYEQYF	TGTGCCAGCAGCCGCAGGGACAGCTCCTACGAGCAGTACTTC
.	once	TRBJ2-7	TRBV20-1	CSARSKLEQYF	TGCAGTGCTAGGAGCAAACTCGAGCAGTACTTC
.	.	TRBJ1-1	TRBV11-3	CASSRRQARNTEAFF	TGTGCCAGCAGCCGCCGACAGGCAAGAAACACTGAAGCTTTCTTT
TRBD1	.	TRBJ1-1	TRBV30	CAWRTGTANTEAFF	TGTGCCTGGAGAACCGGGACAGCGAACACTGAAGCTTTCTTT
.	.	TRBJ2-5	TRBV7-8	CASSLVYRGPGQRETQYF	TGTGCCAGCAGCTTAGTGTATCGGGGACCGGGACAACGAGAGACCCAGTACTTC
.	.	TRBJ1-5	TRBV6-5	CASSRVRYSNQPQHF	TGTGCCAGCAGTCGCGTGCGGTATAGCAATCAGCCCCAGCATTTT
.	.	TRBJ2-7	TRBV4-3	CASSLERTSFYEQYF	TGCGCCAGCAGCCTAGAAAGGACATCCTTCTACGAGCAGTACTTC
.	.	TRBJ2-1	TRBV2	CASSEDGGDSYNEQFF	TGTGCCAGCAGTGAAGACGGCGGGGACTCCTACAATGAGCAGTTCTTC
.	few	TRBJ1-5	TRBV16	CASSPRAHQPQHF	TGTGCCAGCAGCCCGAGGGCGCATCAGCCCCAGCATTTT
.	.	TRBJ2-7	TRBV7-9	CASSLVSGSYEQYF	TGTGCCAGCAGCTTAGTGTCAGGCTCCTACGAGCAGTACTTC
TRBD2	once	TRBJ2-1	TRBV9	CASSVGLAGGYNEQFF	TGTGCCAGCAGCGTAGGACTAGCGGGAGGATACAATGAGCAGTTCTTC
TRBD1	.	TRBJ1-6	TRBV19	CASSTSGQGKSPLHF	TGTGCCAGTAGTACCTCTGGACAGGGGAAATCACCCCTCCACTTT
.	.	TRBJ1-5	TRBV3-1/TRBV3-2	CASSPGVVGNQPQHF	TGTGCCAGCAGCCCGGGGGTTGTGGGCAATCAGCCCCAGCATTTT
TRBD2	.	TRBJ2-7	TRBV27	CASSSLGPGRASGRESYEQYF	TGTGCCAGCAGTTCCCTTGGACCCGGACGGGCTAGCGGGAGAGAGAGCTACGAGCAGTACTTC
TRBD1	.	TRBJ1-4	TRBV29-1	CSVSGQGWSEKLFF	TGCAGCGTTTCCGGACAGGGATGGAGTGAAAAACTGTTTTTT
TRBD1	.	TRBJ2-5	TRBV5-1	CASSLGTGSWGETQYF	TGCGCCAGCAGCTTAGGGACAGGGAGTTGGGGAGAGACCCAGTACTTC